This TCR beta chain was retrieved from a study of T cells in Graves' hyperthyroidism and ophthalmopathy. Notes on the study in general: It was a median about 6.5 months before onset that the model predicted ophthalmopathy.

The CDR3 totals 15 residues. V lost 6 bases and J lost 4; bases outside the gene matches: 7. Germline V CDR1 and CDR2: MNHNS, SASEGT. This clonotype was counted at least ten times. What it binds is unknown. It was RNA transcripts that yielded the amplified TCR beta CDR3 regions. A first-round RT-PCR of the TCR CDR3 used the HTBI primer set. TCRdb used MiXCR to reprocess the multiplex PCR reads, holding one entry per CDR3 protein. This sample has some 700,000 distinct CDR3 sequences, with 17% found just once. The sample was blood. The TCR was taken from a middle-aged man with Graves' hyperthyroidism. The chain carries TRBV6-1 and TRBJ2-1; 9 bases are a match to TRBD1. Here the CDR3 reads CASRTGTGTYNEQFF. The DNA of the CDR3 is TGTGCCAGCAGAACCGGGACAGGGACTTACAATGAGCAGTTCTTC.